A selection of T cell receptor beta chains follows, all from one sample in a study of cytomegalovirus exposure and HLA in healthy donors. Some clones are missing from TCRdb's copy, which holds only in-frame ones; the method was immunoSEQ multiplex PCR. The data hold 100,000 to 150,000 clones, with roughly 80% observed a single time. The source material was PBMCs. The receptor source for this set is a middle-aged man in good health and CMV-seronegative. Both conserved end residues are part of each CDR3. Each record gives: clone size, V gene, J gene, CDR3 protein. Rows give clone size only sometimes, using once, few, many, or a class for an expanded clone.

clone_size: -; v_call: TRBV6-1; j_call: TRBJ2-2; cdr3_aa: CASSEQTQGLGTGELFF
clone_size: few; v_call: TRBV7-2; j_call: TRBJ1-3; cdr3_aa: CASSPEISGNTIYF
clone_size: -; v_call: TRBV28; j_call: TRBJ1-5; cdr3_aa: CASRAGVQPQHF
clone_size: -; v_call: TRBV19; j_call: TRBJ1-2; cdr3_aa: CASNIPGHNYGYTF
clone_size: once; v_call: TRBV6-6; j_call: TRBJ1-5; cdr3_aa: CASRRGLDQPQHF
clone_size: -; v_call: TRBV7-2; j_call: TRBJ2-3; cdr3_aa: CASSLAGVAQPDTQYF
clone_size: -; v_call: TRBV18; j_call: TRBJ1-5; cdr3_aa: CASSPRQGDQPQHF
clone_size: -; v_call: TRBV7-9; j_call: TRBJ2-1; cdr3_aa: CASSFSGGEQFF
clone_size: few; v_call: TRBV29-1; j_call: TRBJ1-1; cdr3_aa: CSVESGLDGAFF
clone_size: few; v_call: TRBV5-6; j_call: TRBJ2-7; cdr3_aa: CASSYESSYEQYF
clone_size: -; v_call: TRBV4-3; j_call: TRBJ2-2; cdr3_aa: CASSQSRAANTGELFF
clone_size: -; v_call: TRBV18; j_call: TRBJ1-5; cdr3_aa: CASFPGVRNQPQHF
clone_size: -; v_call: TRBV27; j_call: TRBJ2-7; cdr3_aa: CASSSPGLAGSYEQYF
clone_size: -; v_call: TRBV28; j_call: TRBJ2-5; cdr3_aa: CASSFDTNGQSKETQYF
clone_size: -; v_call: TRBV5-1; j_call: TRBJ1-1; cdr3_aa: CASSHGRGAGTEAFF
clone_size: -; v_call: TRBV2; j_call: TRBJ2-5; cdr3_aa: CASRLEGAGQETQYF
clone_size: -; v_call: TRBV30; j_call: TRBJ1-6; cdr3_aa: CAWAGGPSPLHF
clone_size: -; v_call: TRBV29-1; j_call: TRBJ2-7; cdr3_aa: CSVEGQGSMSYEQYF
clone_size: -; v_call: TRBV6-4; j_call: TRBJ2-7; cdr3_aa: CARERSFYYEQYF
clone_size: -; v_call: TRBV2; j_call: TRBJ2-3; cdr3_aa: CASSEGWGRFEYF
clone_size: -; v_call: TRBV28; j_call: TRBJ2-4; cdr3_aa: CASSPPGLAGGPAKNIQYF
clone_size: -; v_call: TRBV6-4; j_call: TRBJ1-3; cdr3_aa: CASSDIFVEDFSGNTIYF
clone_size: once; v_call: TRBV6-4; j_call: TRBJ2-1; cdr3_aa: CASSDSRRGRGYEQFF
clone_size: -; v_call: TRBV7-3; j_call: TRBJ2-1; cdr3_aa: CASSLKGYEAGGRYEQFF
clone_size: -; v_call: TRBV6-5; j_call: TRBJ2-3; cdr3_aa: CASSPRNRAVDTQYF
clone_size: -; v_call: TRBV7-2; j_call: TRBJ1-5; cdr3_aa: CASSLMGGGNSNQPQHF
clone_size: few; v_call: TRBV7-9; j_call: TRBJ1-1; cdr3_aa: CASSLEVVGGAFF
clone_size: -; v_call: TRBV27; j_call: TRBJ1-1; cdr3_aa: CASSGGRNTEAFF
clone_size: -; v_call: TRBV7-2; j_call: TRBJ2-5; cdr3_aa: CASSLRQALETQYF
clone_size: -; v_call: TRBV2; j_call: TRBJ2-2; cdr3_aa: CASSEAPVAGGSTGELFF
clone_size: -; v_call: TRBV7-9; j_call: TRBJ2-7; cdr3_aa: CASSPRQETYEQYF
clone_size: few; v_call: TRBV15; j_call: TRBJ2-3; cdr3_aa: CATSKGSDTGTDTQYF
clone_size: once; v_call: TRBV28; j_call: TRBJ1-2; cdr3_aa: CASSSGGSRGYTF
clone_size: -; v_call: TRBV7-2; j_call: TRBJ2-5; cdr3_aa: CASSPNPGQGGETQYF
clone_size: -; v_call: TRBV7-9; j_call: TRBJ2-7; cdr3_aa: CASSLGTGSRGGEQYF
clone_size: -; v_call: TRBV28; j_call: TRBJ1-5; cdr3_aa: CASRHDRRRNSNQPQHF
clone_size: -; v_call: TRBV25-1; j_call: TRBJ2-1; cdr3_aa: CASSEATSGDYEQFF
clone_size: -; v_call: TRBV10-3; j_call: TRBJ1-2; cdr3_aa: CAIRNLGHRNYGYTF
clone_size: -; v_call: TRBV4-3; j_call: TRBJ1-2; cdr3_aa: CASSARGASSYGYTF
clone_size: -; v_call: TRBV19; j_call: TRBJ2-1; cdr3_aa: CASRGRGSYSNEQFF
clone_size: -; v_call: TRBV27; j_call: TRBJ1-2; cdr3_aa: CASSLSQGHGYTF
clone_size: -; v_call: TRBV29-1; j_call: TRBJ1-1; cdr3_aa: CSVSTGKGTEAFF
clone_size: -; v_call: TRBV28; j_call: TRBJ2-1; cdr3_aa: CASSLLAGGLGEQFF
clone_size: -; v_call: TRBV11-2; j_call: TRBJ1-4; cdr3_aa: CASSSEYREGEKLFF
clone_size: -; v_call: TRBV6-5; j_call: TRBJ2-7; cdr3_aa: CASSNSYEQYF
clone_size: -; v_call: TRBV5-1; j_call: TRBJ2-7; cdr3_aa: CASSLATLDEQYF
clone_size: -; v_call: TRBV6-5; j_call: TRBJ1-1; cdr3_aa: CASSYWGQVNTEAFF
clone_size: -; v_call: TRBV18; j_call: TRBJ1-2; cdr3_aa: CASSPDRDRGYTF
clone_size: -; v_call: TRBV6-5; j_call: TRBJ2-7; cdr3_aa: CASSKQGGFSYEQYF
clone_size: -; v_call: TRBV27; j_call: TRBJ1-6; cdr3_aa: CASSPGTGSNSPLHF
clone_size: -; v_call: TRBV25-1; j_call: TRBJ2-1; cdr3_aa: CASERWGTSGYNEQFF
clone_size: -; v_call: TRBV27; j_call: TRBJ1-4; cdr3_aa: CASSLSVRGGEKLFF